The subject of this entry is one TCR beta chain. CDR1 is SNHLY and CDR2 is FYNNEI in the germline V gene. Germline trimming cut 5 bases from V and 13 bases from J; bases unmatched to any gene: 5. The length of the CDR3 is 11 residues. This entry comes from a study of blood T cell repertoires in COVID-19. In the original analysis: Reference gene primer amplification gave nucleated cell count estimates. The protocol was immunoSEQ multiplex PCR, while the TCRdb copy is restricted to in-frame clones and leaves out a portion. For V, J and clone size, that table is used; D and trimming come from the DNA. Of over 50,000 clones listed, over 80% are singletons.

The source material was peripheral blood. The TCR originated in a human donor in a cohort sampled during active COVID-19. The chain carries TRBV2 and TRBJ1-3, with 7 bases aligning to TRBD1. CDR3 sequence (DNA): TGTGCCAGCAGTCGACAGGGTTTGATATATTTT. It is translated as CASSRQGLIYF.